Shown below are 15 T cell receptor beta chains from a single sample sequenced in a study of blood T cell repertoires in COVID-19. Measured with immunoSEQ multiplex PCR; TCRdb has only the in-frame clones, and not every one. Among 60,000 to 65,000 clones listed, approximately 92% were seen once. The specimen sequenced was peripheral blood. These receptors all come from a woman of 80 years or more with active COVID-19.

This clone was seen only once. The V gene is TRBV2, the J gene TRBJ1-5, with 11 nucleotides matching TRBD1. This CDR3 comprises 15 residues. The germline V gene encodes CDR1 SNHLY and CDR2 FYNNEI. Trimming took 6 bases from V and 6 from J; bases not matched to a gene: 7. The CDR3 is CASRDRTGGRQPQHF. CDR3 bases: TGTGCCAGCAGGGACAGGACAGGGGGCCGTCAGCCCCAGCATTTT.

CDR3 sequence: CASRPAGGSEQFF. The CDR3 nucleotides are TGTGCCAGCAGACCCGCGGGGGGCAGTGAGCAGTTCTTC. This chain uses TRBV7-9 with TRBJ2-1, with TRBD2 identical over 8 bases. CDR1 and CDR2 (germline): SEHNR, FQNEAQ (reference sequence). This CDR3 region has 13 residues. Trimming cost V 6 bases and J 9 bases; bases outside gene matches: 7.

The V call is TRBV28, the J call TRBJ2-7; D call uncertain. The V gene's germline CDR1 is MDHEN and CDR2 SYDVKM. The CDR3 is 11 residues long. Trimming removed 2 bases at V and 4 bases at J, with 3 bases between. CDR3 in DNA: TGTGCCAGCAGTTTAGAGTACGAGCAGTACTTC. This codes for CASSLEYEQYF. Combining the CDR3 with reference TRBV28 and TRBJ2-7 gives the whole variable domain DVKVTQSSRYLVKRTGEKVFLECVQDMDHENMFWYRQDPGLGLRLIYFSYDVKMKEKGDIPEGYSVSREKKERFSLILESASTNQTSMYLCASSLEYEQYFGPGTRLTVT.

This chain's CDR3 is CASSLSRTNEKLFF. The CDR3 nucleotides read TGTGCCAGCAGTTTGTCCAGGACTAATGAAAAACTGTTTTTT. The rearrangement uses TRBV28 and TRBJ1-4; no definite D call. The CDR3 loop spans 14 amino acids. Deletions cut 3 bases from V and 2 bases from J, with 7 bases between. The germline V gene encodes CDR1 MDHEN and CDR2 SYDVKM.

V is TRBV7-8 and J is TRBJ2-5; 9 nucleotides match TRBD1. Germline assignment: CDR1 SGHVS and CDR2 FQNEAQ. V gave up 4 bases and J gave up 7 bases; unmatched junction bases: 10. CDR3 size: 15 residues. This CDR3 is CASSYTRDRVGTQYF. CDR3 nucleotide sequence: TGTGCCAGCAGCTACACCCGGGACAGGGTAGGGACCCAGTACTTC.

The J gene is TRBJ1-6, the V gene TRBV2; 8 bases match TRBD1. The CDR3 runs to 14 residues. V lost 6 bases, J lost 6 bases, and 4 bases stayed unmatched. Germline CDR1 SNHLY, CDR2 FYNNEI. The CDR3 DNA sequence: TGTGCCAGCAGGAGACAGGGGTCTAATTCACCCCTCCACTTT. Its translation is CASRRQGSNSPLHF.

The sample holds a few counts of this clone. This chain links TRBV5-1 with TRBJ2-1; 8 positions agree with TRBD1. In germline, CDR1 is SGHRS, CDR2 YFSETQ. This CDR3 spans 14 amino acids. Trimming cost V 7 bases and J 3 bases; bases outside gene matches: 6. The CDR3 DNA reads TGCGCCAGCGGACCTGGACAGGGCTACAATGAGCAGTTCTTC. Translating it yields CASGPGQGYNEQFF.

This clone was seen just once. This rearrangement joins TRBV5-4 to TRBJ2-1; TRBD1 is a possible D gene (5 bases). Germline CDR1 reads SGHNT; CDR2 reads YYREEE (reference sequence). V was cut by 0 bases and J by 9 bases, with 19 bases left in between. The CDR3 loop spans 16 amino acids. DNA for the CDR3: TGTGCCAGCAGCTTGGCCGGTGGCAGGGAATCTGGTGAGCAGTTCTTC. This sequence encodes CASSLAGGRESGEQFF.

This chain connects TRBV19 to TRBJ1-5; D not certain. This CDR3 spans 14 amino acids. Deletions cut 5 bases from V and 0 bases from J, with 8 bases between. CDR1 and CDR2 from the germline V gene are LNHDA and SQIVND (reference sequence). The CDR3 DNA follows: TGTGCCAGTAGTTTTACAATTAGCAATCAGCCCCAGCATTTT. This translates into CASSFTISNQPQHF.

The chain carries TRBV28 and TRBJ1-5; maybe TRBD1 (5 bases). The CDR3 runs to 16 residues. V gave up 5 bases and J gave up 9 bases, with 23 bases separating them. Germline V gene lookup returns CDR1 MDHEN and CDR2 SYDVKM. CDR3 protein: CASSPSRTGGGRPQHF. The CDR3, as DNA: TGTGCCAGCAGTCCTAGCCGGACGGGCGGGGGGAGGCCCCAGCATTTT.

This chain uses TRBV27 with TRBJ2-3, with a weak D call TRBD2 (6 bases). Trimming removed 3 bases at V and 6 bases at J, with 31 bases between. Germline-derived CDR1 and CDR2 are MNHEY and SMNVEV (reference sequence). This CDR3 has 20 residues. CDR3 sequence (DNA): TGTGCCAGCAGTTTCCCCGGGCTAGCGAGTCTTAAGGTTAATTCGGATACGCAGTATTTT. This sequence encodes CASSFPGLASLKVNSDTQYF.

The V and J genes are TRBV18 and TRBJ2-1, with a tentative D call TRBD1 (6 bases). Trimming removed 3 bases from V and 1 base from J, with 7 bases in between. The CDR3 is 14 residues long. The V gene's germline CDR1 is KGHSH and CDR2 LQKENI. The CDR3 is CASSPDRSYNEQFF. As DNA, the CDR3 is TGTGCCAGCTCACCGGACAGATCCTACAATGAGCAGTTCTTC.

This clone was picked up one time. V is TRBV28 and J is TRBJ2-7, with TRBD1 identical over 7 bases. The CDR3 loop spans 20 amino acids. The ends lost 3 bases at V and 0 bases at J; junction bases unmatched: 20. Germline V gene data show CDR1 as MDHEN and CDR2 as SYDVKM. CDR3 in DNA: TGTGCCAGCAGTTTTGACGTCAGGGTACCTACAGGGGCCCACTCCTACGAGCAGTACTTC. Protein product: CASSFDVRVPTGAHSYEQYF.

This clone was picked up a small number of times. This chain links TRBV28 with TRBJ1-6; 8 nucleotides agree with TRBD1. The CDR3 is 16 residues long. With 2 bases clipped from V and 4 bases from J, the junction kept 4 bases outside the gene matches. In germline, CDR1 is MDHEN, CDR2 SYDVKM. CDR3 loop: CASSLPGQGYNSPLHF. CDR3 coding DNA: TGTGCCAGCAGTTTACCCGGACAGGGTTATAATTCACCCCTCCACTTT.

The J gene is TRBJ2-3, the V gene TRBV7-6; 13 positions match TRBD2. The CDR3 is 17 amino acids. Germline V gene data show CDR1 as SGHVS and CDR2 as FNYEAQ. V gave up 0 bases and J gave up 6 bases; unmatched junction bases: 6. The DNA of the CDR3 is TGTGCCAGCAGCTTAGCGCACGGGACTAGCGGGACGGATACGCAGTATTTT. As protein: CASSLAHGTSGTDTQYF.